This T cell receptor (beta chain) is from a study of T cells after yellow fever vaccination. CDR3 length equals 13 residues. Between the trimmed V and J ends, which lost 1 base and 4 bases, there was a span of 5 bases. The germline gives CDR1 SGDLS, CDR2 YYNGEE. TCRdb re-called the 5' RACE reads with MiXCR, one entry per CDR3 protein. The repertoire holds 280,000 or so distinct CDR3 sequences, 7.5% to 9.5% seen once, with about 3.5% in the top ten. The clonotype was recovered from a young man who received the YFV17D yellow fever vaccine. The rearrangement joins TRBV9 to TRBJ2-2; D is ambiguous. The sequenced sample was CD4+ T cells sorted from PBMCs, obtained 5 days after the yellow fever booster vaccination. CDR3 DNA: TGTGCCAGCAGCGTATCTCGCACCGGGGAGCTGTTTTTT. Translated: CASSVSRTGELFF. The full variable domain, in which reference TRBV9 and TRBJ2-2 provide the parts outside the CDR3, is DSGVTQTPKHLITATGQRVTLRCSPRSGDLSVYWYQQSLDQGLQFLIQYYNGEERAKGNILERFSAQQFPDLHSELNLSSLELGDSALYFCASSVSRTGELFFGEGSRLTVL.